This TCR beta chain is from a study of T cell responses to AZD1222 COVID-19 vaccine. Trimming pared 11 bases from V and 0 bases from J, leaving 11 bases between. Germline CDR1 reads LNHDA; CDR2 reads SQIVND (reference sequence). The CDR3 is 14 amino acids. Clones were read by immunoSEQ multiplex PCR, and TCRdb kept only the in-frame ones, dropping some. The sample yields approximately 120,000 clones, 70% to 90% seen once. Study conclusions and caveats: Females made up more of the donors, who were largely white British, and clonal diversity may have come out too low. Unmutated regions of variants are reportedly targeted by nearly half of spike-specific TCRs.

Points on this clone: What it binds is not known.

The chain has TRBV19 and TRBJ1-6; a possible D gene is TRBD1 (6 bases). Material: peripheral blood, obtained 28 days after the second AZD1222 dose. The clonotype comes from an adult who received the AZD1222 COVID-19 vaccine. CDR3 residues: CAVRGGSYNSPLHF. DNA for the CDR3: TGTGCCGTCAGGGGCGGCTCCTATAATTCACCCCTCCACTTT.